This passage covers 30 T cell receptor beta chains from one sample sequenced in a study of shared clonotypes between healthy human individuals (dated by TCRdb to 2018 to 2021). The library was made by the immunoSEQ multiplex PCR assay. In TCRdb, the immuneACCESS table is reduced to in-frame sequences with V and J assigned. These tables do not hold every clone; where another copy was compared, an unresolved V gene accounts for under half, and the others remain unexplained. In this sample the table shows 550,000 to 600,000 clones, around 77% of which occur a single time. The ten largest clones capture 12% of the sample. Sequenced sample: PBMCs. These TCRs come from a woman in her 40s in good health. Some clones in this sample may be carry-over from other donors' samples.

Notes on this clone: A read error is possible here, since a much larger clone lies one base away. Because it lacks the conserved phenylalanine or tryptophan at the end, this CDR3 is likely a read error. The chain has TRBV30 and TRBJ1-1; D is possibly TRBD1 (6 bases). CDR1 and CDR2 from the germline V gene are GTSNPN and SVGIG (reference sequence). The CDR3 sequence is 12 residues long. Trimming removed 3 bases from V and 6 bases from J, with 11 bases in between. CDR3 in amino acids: CAWRGAAAEAFS. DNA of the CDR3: TGTGCCTGGAGGGGGGCGGCAGCTGAAGCTTTCTCT.

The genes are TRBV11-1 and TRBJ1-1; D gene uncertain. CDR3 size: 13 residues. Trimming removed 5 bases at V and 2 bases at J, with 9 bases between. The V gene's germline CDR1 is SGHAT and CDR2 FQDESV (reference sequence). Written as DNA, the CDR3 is TGTGCCAGCAGCCCGCTAAGAAACACTGAAGCTTTCTTT. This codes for CASSPLRNTEAFF.

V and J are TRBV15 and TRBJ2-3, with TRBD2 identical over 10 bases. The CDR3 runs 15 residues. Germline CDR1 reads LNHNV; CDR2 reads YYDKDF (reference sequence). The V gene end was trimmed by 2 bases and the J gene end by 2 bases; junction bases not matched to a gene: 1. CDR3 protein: CATSRLAGDTDTQYF. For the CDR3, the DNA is TGTGCCACCAGCAGACTAGCGGGGGACACAGATACGCAGTATTTT.

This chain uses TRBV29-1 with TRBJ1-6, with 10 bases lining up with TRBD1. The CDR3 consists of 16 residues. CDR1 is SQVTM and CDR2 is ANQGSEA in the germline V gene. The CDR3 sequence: CSCRDRGSRENSPLHF. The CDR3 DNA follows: TGCAGTTGTCGGGACAGGGGATCTCGGGAGAATTCACCCCTCCACTTT.

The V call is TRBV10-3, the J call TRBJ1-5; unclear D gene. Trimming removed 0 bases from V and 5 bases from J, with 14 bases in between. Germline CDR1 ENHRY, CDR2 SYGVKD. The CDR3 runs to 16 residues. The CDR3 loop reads CAISESRSTPDQPQHF. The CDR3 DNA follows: TGTGCCATCAGTGAGTCGAGGTCAACCCCCGATCAGCCCCAGCATTTT.

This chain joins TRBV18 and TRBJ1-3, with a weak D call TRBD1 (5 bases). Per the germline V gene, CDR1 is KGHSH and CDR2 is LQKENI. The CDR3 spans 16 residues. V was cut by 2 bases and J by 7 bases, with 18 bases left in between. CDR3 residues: CASSPTGRGSVNTIYF. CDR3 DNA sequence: TGTGCCAGCTCACCAACGGGACGGGGGTCCGTTAACACCATATATTTT. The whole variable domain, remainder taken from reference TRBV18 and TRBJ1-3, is NAGVMQNPRHLVRRRGQEARLRCSPMKGHSHVYWYRQLPEEGLKFMVYLQKENIIDESGMPKERFSAEFPKEGPSILRIQQVVRGDSAAYFCASSPTGRGSVNTIYFGEGSWLTVV.

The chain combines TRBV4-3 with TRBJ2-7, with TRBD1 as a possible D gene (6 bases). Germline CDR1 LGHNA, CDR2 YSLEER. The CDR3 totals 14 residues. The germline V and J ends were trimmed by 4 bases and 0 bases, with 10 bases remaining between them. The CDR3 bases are TGCGCCAGCAGCCCTCGGACAGACTCCTACGAGCAGTACTTC. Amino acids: CASSPRTDSYEQYF.

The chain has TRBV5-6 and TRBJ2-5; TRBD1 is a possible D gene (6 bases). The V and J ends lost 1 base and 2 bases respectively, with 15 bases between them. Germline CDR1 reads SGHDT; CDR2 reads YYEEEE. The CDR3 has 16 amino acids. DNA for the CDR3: TGTGCCAGCAGCTTGTTGTCAGGTCAGGGGCAAGAGACCCAGTACTTC. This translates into CASSLLSGQGQETQYF. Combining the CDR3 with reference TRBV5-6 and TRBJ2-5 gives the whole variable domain DAGVTQSPTHLIKTRGQQVTLRCSPKSGHDTVSWYQQALGQGPQFIFQYYEEEERQRGNFPDRFSGHQFPNYSSELNVNALLLGDSALYLCASSLLSGQGQETQYFGPGTRLLVL.

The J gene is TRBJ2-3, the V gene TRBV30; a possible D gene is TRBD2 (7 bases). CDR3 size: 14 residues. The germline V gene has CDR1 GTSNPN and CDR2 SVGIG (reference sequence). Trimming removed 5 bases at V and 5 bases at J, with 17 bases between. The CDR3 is CAWRRGGGGDTQYF. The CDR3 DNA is TGTGCCTGGCGCAGGGGAGGGGGGGGAGATACGCAGTATTTT.

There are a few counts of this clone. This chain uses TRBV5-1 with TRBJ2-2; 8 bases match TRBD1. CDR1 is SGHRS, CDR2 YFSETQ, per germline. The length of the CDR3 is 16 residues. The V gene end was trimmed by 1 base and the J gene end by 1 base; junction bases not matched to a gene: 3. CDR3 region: CASSLSGGENTGELFF. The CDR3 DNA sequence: TGCGCCAGCAGCTTGTCAGGGGGCGAGAACACCGGGGAGCTGTTTTTT.

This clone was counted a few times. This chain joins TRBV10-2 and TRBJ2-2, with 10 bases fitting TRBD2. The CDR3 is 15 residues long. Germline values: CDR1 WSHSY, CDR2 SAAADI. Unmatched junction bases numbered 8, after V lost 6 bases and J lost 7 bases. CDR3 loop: CASSRAGGANGELFF. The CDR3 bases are TGCGCCAGCAGCCGAGCGGGAGGGGCTAACGGGGAGCTGTTTTTT.

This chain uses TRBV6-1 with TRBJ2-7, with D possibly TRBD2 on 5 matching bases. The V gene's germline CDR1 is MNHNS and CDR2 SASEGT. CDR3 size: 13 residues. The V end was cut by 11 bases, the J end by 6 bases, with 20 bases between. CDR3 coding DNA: TGTGCCGCACGGCTCTCGCAACGGGGCGAGCAGTACTTC. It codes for CAARLSQRGEQYF.

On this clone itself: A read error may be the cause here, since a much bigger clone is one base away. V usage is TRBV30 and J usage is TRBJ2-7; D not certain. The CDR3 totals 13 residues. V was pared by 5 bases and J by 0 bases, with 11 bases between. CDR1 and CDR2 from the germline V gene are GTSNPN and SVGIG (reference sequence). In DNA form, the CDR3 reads TGTGCCTGGGTGCCAGGCAGCTCCTACGAGCAGTACTTC. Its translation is CAWVPGSSYEQYF.

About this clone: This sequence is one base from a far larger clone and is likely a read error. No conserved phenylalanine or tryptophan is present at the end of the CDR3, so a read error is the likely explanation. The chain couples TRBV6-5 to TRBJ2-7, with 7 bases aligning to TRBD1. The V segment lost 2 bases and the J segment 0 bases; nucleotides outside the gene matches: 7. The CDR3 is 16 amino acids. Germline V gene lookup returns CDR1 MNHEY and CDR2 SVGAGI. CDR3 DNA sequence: TGTGCCAGCAGTTACGGGACCCCAGGGGGCTCCTACGAGCAGTACTTA. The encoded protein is CASSYGTPGGSYEQYL.

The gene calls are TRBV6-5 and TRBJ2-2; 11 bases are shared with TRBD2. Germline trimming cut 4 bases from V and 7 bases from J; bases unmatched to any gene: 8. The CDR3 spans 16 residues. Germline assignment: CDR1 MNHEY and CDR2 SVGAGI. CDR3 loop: CASSFSGRALVGELFF. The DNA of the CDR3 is TGTGCCAGCAGTTTTAGCGGGAGGGCCCTCGTCGGGGAGCTGTTTTTT.

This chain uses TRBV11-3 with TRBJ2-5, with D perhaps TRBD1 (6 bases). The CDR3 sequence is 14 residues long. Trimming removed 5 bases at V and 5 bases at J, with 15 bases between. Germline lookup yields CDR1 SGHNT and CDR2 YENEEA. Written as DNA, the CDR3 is TGTGCCAGCAGCCCTTGGGGGCGCGGGGAGACCCAGTACTTC. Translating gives CASSPWGRGETQYF.

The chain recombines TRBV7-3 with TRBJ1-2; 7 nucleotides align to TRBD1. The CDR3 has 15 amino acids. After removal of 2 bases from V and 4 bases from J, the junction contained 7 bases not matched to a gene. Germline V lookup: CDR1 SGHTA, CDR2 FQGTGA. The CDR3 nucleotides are TGTGCCAGCAGCTTATCGCCAGGGGGGACCTATGGCTACACCTTC. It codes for CASSLSPGGTYGYTF.

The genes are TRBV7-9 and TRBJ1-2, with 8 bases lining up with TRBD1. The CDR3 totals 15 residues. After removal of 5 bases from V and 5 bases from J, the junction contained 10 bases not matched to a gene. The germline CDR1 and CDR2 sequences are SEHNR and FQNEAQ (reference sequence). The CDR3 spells CASSPGQGGSYGYTF. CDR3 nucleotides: TGTGCCAGCAGCCCCGGACAGGGCGGTTCGTATGGCTACACCTTC. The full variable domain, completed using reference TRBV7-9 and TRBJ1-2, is DTGVSQNPRHKITKRGQNVTFRCDPISEHNRLYWYRQTLGQGPEFLTYFQNEAQLEKSRLLSDRFSAERPKGSFSTLEIQRTEQGDSAMYLCASSPGQGGSYGYTFGSGTRLTVV.

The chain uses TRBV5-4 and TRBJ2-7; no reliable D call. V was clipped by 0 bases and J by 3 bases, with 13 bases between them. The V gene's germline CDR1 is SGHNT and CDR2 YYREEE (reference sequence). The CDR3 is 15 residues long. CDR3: CASSLESARSYEQYF. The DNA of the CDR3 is TGTGCCAGCAGCTTGGAGTCGGCTAGGAGCTACGAGCAGTACTTC. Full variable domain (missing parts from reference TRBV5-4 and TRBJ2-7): ETGVTQSPTHLIKTRGQQVTLRCSSQSGHNTVSWYQQALGQGPQFIFQYYREEENGRGNFPPRFSGLQFPNYSSELNVNALELDDSALYLCASSLESARSYEQYFGPGTRLTVT.

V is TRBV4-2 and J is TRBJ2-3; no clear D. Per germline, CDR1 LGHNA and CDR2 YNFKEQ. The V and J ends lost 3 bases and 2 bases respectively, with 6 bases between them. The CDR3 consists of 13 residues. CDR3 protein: CASSQPLTDTQYF. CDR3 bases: TGTGCCAGCAGCCAGCCTCTCACAGATACGCAGTATTTT.

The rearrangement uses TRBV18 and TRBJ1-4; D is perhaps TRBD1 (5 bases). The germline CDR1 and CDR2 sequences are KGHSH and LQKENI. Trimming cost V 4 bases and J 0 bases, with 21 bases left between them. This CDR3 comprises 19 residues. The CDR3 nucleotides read TGTGCCAGCTCACGCCGGGGCCTGACCGAGCAAACAACTAATGAAAAACTGTTTTTT. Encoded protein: CASSRRGLTEQTTNEKLFF.

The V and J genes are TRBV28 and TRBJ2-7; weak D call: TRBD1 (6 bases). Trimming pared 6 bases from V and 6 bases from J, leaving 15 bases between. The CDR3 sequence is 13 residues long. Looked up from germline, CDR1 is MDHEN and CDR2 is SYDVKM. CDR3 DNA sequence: TGTGCCAGCAGATTACAGGGTTTTGGCGAGCAGTACTTC. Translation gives CASRLQGFGEQYF.

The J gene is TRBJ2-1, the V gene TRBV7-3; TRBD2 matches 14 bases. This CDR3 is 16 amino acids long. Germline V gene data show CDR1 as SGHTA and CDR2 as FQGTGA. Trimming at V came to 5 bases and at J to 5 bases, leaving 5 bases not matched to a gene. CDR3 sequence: CASSRKGLAGDNEQFF. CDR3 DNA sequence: TGTGCCAGCAGCCGCAAGGGACTAGCGGGAGACAATGAGCAGTTCTTC.

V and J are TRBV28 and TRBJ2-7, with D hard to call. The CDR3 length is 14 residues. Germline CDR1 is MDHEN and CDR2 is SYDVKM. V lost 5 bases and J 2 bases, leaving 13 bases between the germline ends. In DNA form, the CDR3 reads TGTGCCAGCAGTACCCTAGGGCAAGCCTACGAGCAGTACTTC. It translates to CASSTLGQAYEQYF.

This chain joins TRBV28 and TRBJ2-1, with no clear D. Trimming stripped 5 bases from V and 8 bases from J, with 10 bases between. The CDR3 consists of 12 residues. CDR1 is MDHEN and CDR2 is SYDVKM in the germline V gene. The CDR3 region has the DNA TGTGCCAGCAGTACCTATAGGCATGAGCAGTTCTTC. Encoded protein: CASSTYRHEQFF.

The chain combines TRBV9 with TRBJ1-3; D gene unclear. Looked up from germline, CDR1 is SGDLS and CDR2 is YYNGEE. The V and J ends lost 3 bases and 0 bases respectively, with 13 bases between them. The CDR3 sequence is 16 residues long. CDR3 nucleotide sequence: TGTGCCAGCAGCGCAAGCCTGGAGGGCTCTGGAAACACCATATATTTT. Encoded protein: CASSASLEGSGNTIYF.

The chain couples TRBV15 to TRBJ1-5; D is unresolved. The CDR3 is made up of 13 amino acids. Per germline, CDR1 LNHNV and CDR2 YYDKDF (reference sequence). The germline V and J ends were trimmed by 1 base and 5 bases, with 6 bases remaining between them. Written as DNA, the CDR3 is TGTGCCACCAGCAGAGTTCGGGATCAGCCCCAGCATTTT. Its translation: CATSRVRDQPQHF.

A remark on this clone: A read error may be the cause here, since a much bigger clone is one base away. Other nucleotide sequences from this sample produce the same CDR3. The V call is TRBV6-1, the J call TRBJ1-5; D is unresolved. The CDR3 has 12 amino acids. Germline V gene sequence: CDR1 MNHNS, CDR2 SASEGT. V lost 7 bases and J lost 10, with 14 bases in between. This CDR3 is CASKGPNVPQHF. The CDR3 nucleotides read TGTGCCAGCAAAGGGCCTAATGTTCCCCAGCATTTT.

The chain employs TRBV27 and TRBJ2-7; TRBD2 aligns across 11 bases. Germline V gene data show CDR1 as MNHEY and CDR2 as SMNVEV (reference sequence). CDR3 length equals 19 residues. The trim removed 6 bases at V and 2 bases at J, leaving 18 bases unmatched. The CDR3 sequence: CASSAPTGTSGTFTYEQYF. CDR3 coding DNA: TGTGCCAGCAGCGCACCCACCGGGACTAGCGGTACCTTCACCTACGAGCAGTACTTC.

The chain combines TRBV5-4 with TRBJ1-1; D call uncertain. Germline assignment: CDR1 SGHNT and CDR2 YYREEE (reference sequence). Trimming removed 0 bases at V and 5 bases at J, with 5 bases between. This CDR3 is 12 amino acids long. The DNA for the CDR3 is TGTGCCAGCAGCTTGGACCAGACTGAAGCTTTCTTT. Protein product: CASSLDQTEAFF.